This T cell receptor (beta chain) was recovered during a study of T cells in Graves' hyperthyroidism and ophthalmopathy. Amplified regions were TCR beta CDR3 sequences from RNA transcripts. The HTBI primer set was used in a first-round RT-PCR of the TCR CDR3. TCRdb passed the multiplex PCR reads through MiXCR, listing each CDR3 protein once. The table lists 400,000 to 500,000 distinct CDR3 sequences, roughly 14% of them singletons. The CDR3 spans 14 residues. Trimming stripped 1 base from V and 2 bases from J, with 8 bases between. The germline V gene has CDR1 SEHNR and CDR2 FQNEAQ (reference sequence). Diagnosis relied on clinical symptoms, serum thyroxine and TRAb, thyroid ultrasound and orbital computed tomography.

The TCR comes from a man aged 18 to 29 with Graves' ophthalmopathy. This chain joins TRBV7-9 and TRBJ1-2; D unclear. Sequencing used blood. The CDR3 region is CASSLVGPNYGYTF. The CDR3 nucleotides read TGTGCCAGCAGCTTAGTAGGGCCCAACTATGGCTACACCTTC.